The 9 T cell receptor beta chains presented below share a single source sample, sequenced in a study of cytomegalovirus exposure and HLA in healthy donors. The PCR contained 60 Vbeta and 13 Jbeta primers. The protocol was immunoSEQ multiplex PCR, while the TCRdb copy is restricted to in-frame clones and leaves out a portion. The data show about 150,000 clones, about 8.9% seen once. The sample consisted of PBMCs. Source of these receptors: a man over 45 in good health and CMV-seronegative.

There are a few counts of this clone. The chain links TRBV19 to TRBJ1-5, with 7 bases matching TRBD1. Germline CDR1 reads LNHDA; CDR2 reads SQIVND (reference sequence). This CDR3 has 15 amino acids. With V trimmed by 5 bases and J by 6 bases, 10 bases remained unmatched. This chain's CDR3 is CASSPDRDPAQPQHF. CDR3 nucleotides: TGTGCCAGTAGTCCAGACAGGGACCCTGCTCAGCCCCAGCATTTT.

The chain uses TRBV6-1 and TRBJ2-1; the match to TRBD2 covers 9 bases. CDR1 and CDR2 from the germline V gene are MNHNS and SASEGT. CDR3 length: 18 amino acids. V gave up 1 base and J gave up 2 bases; unmatched junction bases: 9. The CDR3 DNA follows: TGTGCCAGCAGTGAAGGGCGGACTAGCGCCTTGACCTACAATGAGCAGTTCTTC. The encoded protein is CASSEGRTSALTYNEQFF.

The chain recombines TRBV2 with TRBJ2-7; 11 bases are shared with TRBD2. This CDR3 spans 14 amino acids. Losses at the gene ends were 6 bases for V and 7 bases for J; bases not matched to a gene: 8. Looked up from germline, CDR1 is SNHLY and CDR2 is FYNNEI. The CDR3 protein is CASSLAGGQREQYF. The CDR3 DNA follows: TGTGCCAGCAGCCTAGCGGGAGGCCAGAGGGAGCAGTACTTC. The full variable domain, with the rest looked up from reference TRBV2 and TRBJ2-7, is EPEVTQTPSHQVTQMGQEVILRCVPISNHLYFYWYRQILGQKVEFLVSFYNNEISEKSEIFDDQFSVERPDGSNFTLKIRSTKLEDSAMYFCASSLAGGQREQYFGPGTRLTVT.

This clone has a handful of counts. The chain recombines TRBV19 with TRBJ1-1, with TRBD1 matching over 9 bases. V lost 5 bases to trimming and J lost 10 bases; unmatched junction nucleotides: 17. This CDR3 region has 16 residues. Germline CDR1 is LNHDA and CDR2 is SQIVND (reference sequence). In DNA form, the CDR3 reads TGTGCCAGTAGTTCGTCGCCTCCGGGACAGGGAGTCGGAGCTTTCTTT. Protein: CASSSSPPGQGVGAFF.

The V gene is TRBV6-1, the J gene TRBJ1-5; no firm D call. The germline gives CDR1 MNHNS, CDR2 SASEGT. This CDR3 has 15 residues. Trimming pared 6 bases from V and 4 bases from J, leaving 16 bases between. CDR3 in DNA: TGTGCCAGCAGGATCCTCCACAGCTTTAATCAGCCCCAGCATTTT. As protein: CASRILHSFNQPQHF.

This clone has only a few counts. V and J are TRBV18 and TRBJ1-2, with 8 positions matching TRBD1. V shed 3 bases and J 4 bases; nucleotides not matched to a gene: 10. Germline values: CDR1 KGHSH, CDR2 LQKENI. CDR3 length: 16 amino acids. CDR3 amino acids: CASSPADRVFGYGYTF. The CDR3 nucleotides read TGTGCCAGCTCACCCGCGGACAGGGTATTTGGCTATGGCTACACCTTC. Combining the CDR3 with reference TRBV18 and TRBJ1-2 gives the whole variable domain NAGVMQNPRHLVRRRGQEARLRCSPMKGHSHVYWYRQLPEEGLKFMVYLQKENIIDESGMPKERFSAEFPKEGPSILRIQQVVRGDSAAYFCASSPADRVFGYGYTFGSGTRLTVV.

V is TRBV11-2 and J is TRBJ1-4; a possible D gene is TRBD1 (6 bases). The CDR3 is 18 amino acids. Trimming took 0 bases from V and 4 from J, leaving 18 bases between them. CDR1 and CDR2 from the germline V gene are SGHAT and FQNNGV. The CDR3 sequence is CASSLDGQRDDFNEKLFF. CDR3 bases: TGTGCCAGCAGCTTAGACGGACAGCGCGATGATTTTAATGAAAAACTGTTTTTT.

A few counts support this clone. The CDR3, as DNA: TGTGCCAGCACCTTATCGGGGACGCAGTATTTT. Its protein product is CASTLSGTQYF. V gene TRBV2 combines with J gene TRBJ2-3, with D maybe TRBD2 (5 bases). The length of the CDR3 is 11 residues. The germline CDR1 and CDR2 sequences are SNHLY and FYNNEI. Trimming cost V 7 bases and J 9 bases, with 11 bases left between them.

V is TRBV6-5 and J is TRBJ1-1, with 7 bases fitting TRBD1. This CDR3 has 15 residues. V dropped 0 bases and J dropped 8; count of bases not matched to a gene: 9. Germline assignment: CDR1 MNHEY and CDR2 SVGAGI. The CDR3 DNA reads as TGTGCCAGCAGTTACTCGAGCTCCGGGACAGACGAAGCTTTCTTT. Translated: CASSYSSSGTDEAFF.